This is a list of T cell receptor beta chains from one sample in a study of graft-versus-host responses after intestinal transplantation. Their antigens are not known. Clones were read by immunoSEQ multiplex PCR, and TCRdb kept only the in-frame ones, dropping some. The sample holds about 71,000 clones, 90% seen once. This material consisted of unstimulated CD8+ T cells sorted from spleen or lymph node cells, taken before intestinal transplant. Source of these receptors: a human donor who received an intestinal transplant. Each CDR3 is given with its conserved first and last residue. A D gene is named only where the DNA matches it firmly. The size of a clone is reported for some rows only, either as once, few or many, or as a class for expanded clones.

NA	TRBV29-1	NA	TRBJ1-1	TGCAGCGTGCCACAGGGAACTGAAGCTTTCTTT	CSVPQGTEAFF
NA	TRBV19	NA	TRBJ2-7	TGTGCCAGTAGTCCCTCGACTATGGCCTACGAGCAGTACTTC	CASSPSTMAYEQYF
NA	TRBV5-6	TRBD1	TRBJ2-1	TGTGCCAGCAGCCACGGGACAGGCGGGGAGCAGTTCTTC	CASSHGTGGEQFF
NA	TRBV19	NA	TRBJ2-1	TGTGCCAGTAGTATAGGTTCGAGCTCCTACAATGAGCAGTTCTTC	CASSIGSSSYNEQFF
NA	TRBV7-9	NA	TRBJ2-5	TGTGCCAGCAGCCTCGGCCGGGCCCAGTACTTC	CASSLGRAQYF
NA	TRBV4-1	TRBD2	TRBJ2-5	TGCGCCAGCAGCCCCGACAGACTAGCGGAAGGGGAGACCCAGTACTTC	CASSPDRLAEGETQYF
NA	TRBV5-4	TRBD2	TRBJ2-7	TGTGCCAGCAGCCGGGGGGGGGTTTCCTACGAGCAGTACTTC	CASSRGGVSYEQYF
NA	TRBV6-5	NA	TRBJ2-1	TGTGCCAGCAGTCGGGGAAGCTCCTACAATGAGCAGTTCTTC	CASSRGSSYNEQFF
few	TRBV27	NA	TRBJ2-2	TGTGCCAGCAGTCCCTCGTTGGGAGAGGAGCTGTTTTTT	CASSPSLGEELFF
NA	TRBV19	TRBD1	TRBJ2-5	TGTGCCAGTGCAGACAGGGGACAAGAGACCCAGTACTTC	CASADRGQETQYF
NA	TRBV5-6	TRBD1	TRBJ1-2	TGTGCCAGCAGCTTAGGGACAGCCTTCTCTAACTATGGCTACACCTTC	CASSLGTAFSNYGYTF
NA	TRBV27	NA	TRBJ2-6	TGTGCCAGCAAGCAAGACACTGGGGCCAACGTCCTGACTTTC	CASKQDTGANVLTF
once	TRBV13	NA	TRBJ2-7	TGTGCCAGCAGCTTAGCGGCTAGCAAGGCCTACGAGCAGTACTTC	CASSLAASKAYEQYF
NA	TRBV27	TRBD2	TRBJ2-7	TGTGCCAGCAGTTCCTGGGGGGGATCCTACGAGCAGTACTTC	CASSSWGGSYEQYF
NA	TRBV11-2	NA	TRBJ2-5	TGTGCCAGCAGCCTACAGGGCTACCAAGAGACCCAGTACTTC	CASSLQGYQETQYF
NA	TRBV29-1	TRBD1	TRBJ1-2	TGCAGCGCGACAGGGACTAACTATGGCTACACCTTC	CSATGTNYGYTF
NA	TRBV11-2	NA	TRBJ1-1	TGTGCCAGCAGCAAATCCGGGACAAGGGCTGAAGCTTTCTTT	CASSKSGTRAEAFF
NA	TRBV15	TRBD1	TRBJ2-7	TGTGCCACCAGCAGGGACAGGGGCTTCGACGAGCAGTACTTC	CATSRDRGFDEQYF
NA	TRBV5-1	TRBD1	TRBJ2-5	TGCGCCAGCAGCGCCCTCGGGACAGGGGGCGCCGAGGAGACCCAGTACTTC	CASSALGTGGAEETQYF
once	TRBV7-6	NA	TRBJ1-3	TGTGCCAGCAGCTTAGCGGGGGCAGGGCGCCTCTCTGGAAACACCATATATTTT	CASSLAGAGRLSGNTIYF
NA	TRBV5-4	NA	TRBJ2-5	TGTGCCAGCAGCTTGTCGGAGACCCAGTACTTC	CASSLSETQYF
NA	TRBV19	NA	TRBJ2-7	TGTGCCAGTAATGCGGGGCTAGGCTACGAGCAGTACTTC	CASNAGLGYEQYF
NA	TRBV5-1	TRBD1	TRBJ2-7	TGCGCCAGCACCCGGGGGACAGGGGGACACGAGCAGTACTTC	CASTRGTGGHEQYF
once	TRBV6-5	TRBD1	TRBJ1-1	TGTGCCAGCAGTGGGTACAGGGGTACTGAAGCTTTCTTT	CASSGYRGTEAFF
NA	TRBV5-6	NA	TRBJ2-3	TGTGCCAGCAGACCCGGACTCGCAGATACGCAGTATTTT	CASRPGLADTQYF
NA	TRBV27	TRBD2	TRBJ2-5	TGTGCCAGCAGCTTAGCGGGGGGGCTCGAGACCCAGTACTTC	CASSLAGGLETQYF
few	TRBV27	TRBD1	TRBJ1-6	TGTGCCAGCAGTCCAGCGACAGGGGGAGGTTCACCCCTCCACTTT	CASSPATGGGSPLHF